This T cell receptor (beta chain) is drawn from a study of blood T cells in healthy people across ages (dated by TCRdb to the mid-2010s). The study in broad terms: In model experiments, template switching captured roughly one uniquely barcoded TCR beta cDNA molecule for every two T cells. Donors were grouped into four age groups: young (average 16 years), middle-aged (under 40), aged (around 60) and long-lived (approximately 78). The study analyzed two additional independent replicas of 1 million unique cDNA reads from the same blood draw for two donors, one aged 18 to 30 and one aged 80 or older. Donors of different ages were randomly distributed across sequencing lanes to avoid experimental bias. To track age-related changes in TCR beta repertoire diversity, the study relied on deep sequencing normalized with unique cDNA molecular identifiers. Results the study describes overall, beyond this receptor: Compared with the aged group, more naive CD4+ T cells, fewer expanded clones and increased TCR diversity were shown by the long-lived group, suggesting age selection. Estimates of total diversity based on one million sequenced T cells were regarded as lower bounds and as underestimates. The percentage of naive T cells measured by flow cytometry correlated strongly with observed TCR beta diversity. Conclusive comparison of naive and antigen-experienced compartments was prevented by the profiling of bulk unsorted PBMCs. Donor CMV infection status was unknown, potentially confounding age-related changes in expanded clonotypes. As age increased, observed TCR beta diversity per million T cells dropped in a roughly linear way, and a significant reduction was already evident by age roughly 40.

The roughly 37 donors, aged about 6 to 95 years, were systemically healthy Caucasian individuals from Russia. Each donor gave about 9.8 milliliters of peripheral blood, drawn into EDTA-treated Vacutainer tubes. PBMCs were isolated by Ficoll-Paque density-gradient centrifugation, with at least 6 million obtained per sample. Trizol reagent was used to extract total RNA from the PBMCs, yielding at least 5 micrograms per sample. The percentages of naive CD45RAhigh/CD27high T cells were determined by flow cytometry on a PBMC aliquot from every donor. The library was produced with 5' RACE. For sequencing, an Illumina HiSeq 2500 was employed. A second PCR of about 7 to 12 cycles was run with a J-beta primer mix and a sample-barcoded 5' primer. A template-switch 5' adaptor carrying 12 random nucleotides introduced a unique molecular identifier onto each TCR beta cDNA molecule. At least 3 million CDR3-containing paired-end reads were obtained from each sample. The Mint cDNA synthesis kit, primed by a TRBC-specific oligonucleotide, was used to synthesize first-strand cDNA from all RNA. Following uracil-DNA glycosylase treatment, a first 18-cycle PCR with universal primers M1SS and BC2_uni_R was performed on all cDNA. As for the original processing: Each sample was normalized by randomly selecting 1 million high-quality reads, each carrying a distinct molecular identifier. Reads with shared molecular identifiers were discarded instead of being binned into consensus sequences. MiTCR, set to a Q25 quality threshold and the strictest error-elimination algorithm, was used for CDR3 identification, clonotype clustering and error correction. A nonparametric unseen species model with Euler transformation was used to estimate lower-bound total TCR beta diversity. TCRdb's own reprocessing of the public reads used fastp at Q25 and MiXCR and kept productive beta chains. Each entry merges the rows of one CDR3 protein and shows their most common DNA and genes. TCRdb, not the authors, supplied the V and J calls. Within this sample are 630,000 or so distinct CDR3 sequences, with about 30% of them counted one time only. In total, the top ten clones hold 15% of the sample.

The CDR3 measures 12 amino acids from cysteine to phenylalanine. The entry retains the CDR3 DNA only, 36 bases that are in frame from base 1. The CDR1 and CDR2 encoded by the germline V gene are SNHLY and FYNNEI. Between the V and J ends, shortened by 4 bases and 14 bases respectively, the junction contains 15 bases. Notes on this clonotype: Its cognate antigen has yet to be identified. Base-call qualities are not available, and no considerably larger clone is one nucleotide away.

Sequences were obtained from blood. The chain is made from TRBV2 and TRBJ2-4; confidence is insufficient to name the D gene. This TCR was sampled from a woman over 75 in good health. Donor details come from another sample of the same person, matched by shared clones. The CDR3 region: CASSVRGYEKYF. The DNA sequence reads TGTGCCAGCAGTGTCCGTGGCTACGAGAAGTACTTC.